This TCR beta chain was identified during a study of shared clonotypes between healthy human individuals. TCRdb's copy holds only in-frame clones and misses some; the assay was immunoSEQ multiplex PCR. Of 300,000 to 350,000 clones detected, less than 85% appear once; the ten largest clones hold about 9.4%. The V end was cut by 3 bases, the J end by 2 bases, with 14 bases between. CDR1 is MGHRA and CDR2 is YSYEKL in the germline V gene. The CDR3 is made up of 16 amino acids. Study results and limitations: Naive subsets generally exceeded memory subsets in estimated richness.

Details on this clone: Its antigen remains unidentified.

This receptor was taken from a man in his thirties or forties in good health. The chain uses TRBV4-1 and TRBJ2-4; D is possibly TRBD1 (5 bases). Sample: memory CD4+ T cells sorted from blood. This sample's subset: CD45RA-negative fraction. The CDR3 sequence is CASSQVTGLTKNIQYF. CDR3 bases: TGCGCCAGCAGCCAGGTCACAGGTCTAACCAAAAACATTCAGTACTTC.